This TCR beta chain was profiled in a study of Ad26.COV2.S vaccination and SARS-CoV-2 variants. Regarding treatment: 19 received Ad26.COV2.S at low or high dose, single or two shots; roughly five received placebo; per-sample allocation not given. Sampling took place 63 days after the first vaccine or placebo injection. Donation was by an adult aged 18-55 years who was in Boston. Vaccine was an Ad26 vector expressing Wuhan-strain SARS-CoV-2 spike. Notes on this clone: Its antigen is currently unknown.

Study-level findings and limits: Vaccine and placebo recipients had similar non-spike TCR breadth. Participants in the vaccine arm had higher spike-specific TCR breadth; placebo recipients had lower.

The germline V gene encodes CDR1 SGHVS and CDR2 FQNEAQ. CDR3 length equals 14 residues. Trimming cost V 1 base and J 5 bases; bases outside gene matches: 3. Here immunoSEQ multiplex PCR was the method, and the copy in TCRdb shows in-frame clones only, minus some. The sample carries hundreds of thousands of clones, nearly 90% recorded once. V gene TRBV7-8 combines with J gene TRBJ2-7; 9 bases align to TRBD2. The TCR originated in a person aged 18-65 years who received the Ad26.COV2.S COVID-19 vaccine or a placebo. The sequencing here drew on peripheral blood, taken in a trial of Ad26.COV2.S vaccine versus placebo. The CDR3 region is CASSLVAGVNEQYV. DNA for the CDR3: TGTGCCAGCAGCTTAGTAGCGGGAGTGAACGAGCAGTACGTC.